A selection of T cell receptor beta chains follows, all from one sample in a study of shared clonotypes between healthy human individuals. Clones were read by immunoSEQ multiplex PCR, and TCRdb kept only the in-frame ones, dropping some. The sample has fewer than 600,000 clones, about 80% seen once. The sequencing sample was made of PBMCs. The receptors were gathered from a woman in her thirties or forties in good health. Some clones in this sample may be carry-over from other donors' samples. Each CDR3 is given with its conserved first and last residue. Fields, in order: CDR3 protein, CDR3 DNA, J gene, clone size, V gene, D gene. The D gene is left open where the match is weak. Size is omitted from some rows. Given values are once, few, many or a class for expanded clones.

CSVEQDRGPGEQFF TGCAGCGTTGAGCAGGACAGGGGGCCGGGTGAGCAGTTCTTC TRBJ2-1 NA TRBV29-1 TRBD1
CASSREFTDTQYF TGTGCCAGCAGCAGGGAGTTCACAGATACGCAGTATTTT TRBJ2-3 NA TRBV7-2 NA
CASSLEGRGAYNEQFF TGCGCCAGCAGCTTGGAGGGCAGGGGAGCCTACAATGAGCAGTTCTTC TRBJ2-1 NA TRBV5-1 NA
CASSMGGGRPRDTQYF TGTGCCAGTAGTATGGGTGGCGGGAGGCCGAGGGATACGCAGTATTTT TRBJ2-3 NA TRBV19 TRBD2
CASSQVGDPAGVFADTQYF TGCGCCAGCAGCCAAGTTGGAGATCCCGCGGGAGTATTTGCAGATACGCAGTATTTT TRBJ2-3 NA TRBV4-3 TRBD2
CASRRDRGTDTQYF TGTGCCAGCCGACGGGACAGGGGCACAGATACGCAGTATTTT TRBJ2-3 NA TRBV6-4 TRBD1
CASNEGGLAPGELFF TGTGCCAGCAACGAAGGAGGGCTAGCGCCCGGGGAGCTGTTTTTT TRBJ2-2 NA TRBV2 NA
CASSSDTDTQYF TGTGCCAGCAGCTCAGACACAGATACGCAGTATTTT TRBJ2-3 NA TRBV2 NA
CASSWDIGGGNTEAFF TGTGCCAGCAGTTGGGACATAGGGGGGGGGAACACTGAAGCTTTCTTT TRBJ1-1 NA TRBV28 NA
CASRKTGGGFEKLFF TGTGCCAGCCGGAAGACAGGGGGTGGATTTGAAAAACTGTTTTTT TRBJ1-4 NA TRBV25-1 TRBD1
CASSQDGTATEAFF TGTGCCAGCAGCCAAGATGGGACGGCGACTGAAGCTTTCTTT TRBJ1-1 NA TRBV14 NA
CSVHHGNTIYF TGCAGCGTCCACCATGGAAACACCATATATTTT TRBJ1-3 NA TRBV29-1 NA
CASSEFGEGARGYTF TGTGCCAGCAGTGAATTCGGGGAGGGGGCAAGGGGCTACACCTTC TRBJ1-2 NA TRBV6-1 TRBD1
CASSFRGAGELFF TGTGCCAGCAGTTTTAGGGGTGCCGGGGAGCTGTTTTTT TRBJ2-2 NA TRBV6-5 NA
CASRPLGAWGSTIYF TGTGCCAGCAGGCCCCTGGGGGCATGGGGAAGCACCATATATTTT TRBJ1-3 once TRBV6-5 NA
CAWSVGGNTIYF TGTGCCTGGAGTGTAGGTGGAAACACCATATATTTT TRBJ1-3 NA TRBV30 NA
CASRPGETGNEQFF TGTGCCAGCAGGCCCGGGGAGACTGGCAATGAGCAGTTCTTC TRBJ2-1 NA TRBV2 NA
CSAGTDAGVEQYF TGCAGCGCTGGGACAGATGCCGGGGTCGAGCAGTACTTC TRBJ2-7 once TRBV29-1 TRBD1
CASSPQQLSGNTIYF TGTGCCAGCAGCCCCCAACAGCTCTCTGGAAACACCATATATTTT TRBJ1-3 NA TRBV9 NA
CASSYGPILYEQYF TGTGCCAGCAGTTACGGCCCCATCCTCTACGAGCAGTACTTC TRBJ2-7 NA TRBV6-5 NA
CAWTLGTVEGYTF TGTGCCTGGACCCTGGGGACAGTAGAAGGCTACACCTTC TRBJ1-2 NA TRBV30 TRBD1
CASSLEGGILDTEAFF TGTGCCAGCAGCTTAGAAGGGGGGATCTTGGACACTGAAGCTTTCTTT TRBJ1-1 NA TRBV7-9 NA
CASSRGVAGNTIYF TGCGCCAGCAGCCGGGGGGTCGCTGGAAACACCATATATTTT TRBJ1-3 NA TRBV5-1 NA
CASSRGQGAVSTGELFF TGTGCCAGCAGTCGCGGACAGGGGGCAGTGAGCACCGGGGAGCTGTTTTTT TRBJ2-2 NA TRBV28 TRBD1
CASSLFPGQGTGELFF TGTGCCAGCAGCTTATTCCCGGGACAGGGCACCGGGGAGCTGTTTTTT TRBJ2-2 NA TRBV7-3 TRBD1
CGGGDWATDTQYF TGCGGGGGTGGAGATTGGGCCACGGATACGCAGTATTTT TRBJ2-3 few TRBV29-1 NA
CAIRETGGVGNEQFF TGTGCCATCAGAGAGACAGGGGGCGTGGGCAATGAGCAGTTCTTC TRBJ2-1 NA TRBV10-3 TRBD1
CASSQGFSTEAFF TGCGCCAGCAGCCAAGGGTTTAGCACTGAAGCTTTCTTT TRBJ1-1 NA TRBV4-1 NA
CASSVGTGGSADYGYTF TGTGCCAGCAGTGTGGGGACAGGGGGATCCGCGGACTATGGCTACACCTTC TRBJ1-2 NA TRBV2 TRBD1
CASGHLDRSQFF TGTGCCAGCGGCCACCTCGACCGTTCGCAGTTCTTC TRBJ2-1 NA TRBV28 NA